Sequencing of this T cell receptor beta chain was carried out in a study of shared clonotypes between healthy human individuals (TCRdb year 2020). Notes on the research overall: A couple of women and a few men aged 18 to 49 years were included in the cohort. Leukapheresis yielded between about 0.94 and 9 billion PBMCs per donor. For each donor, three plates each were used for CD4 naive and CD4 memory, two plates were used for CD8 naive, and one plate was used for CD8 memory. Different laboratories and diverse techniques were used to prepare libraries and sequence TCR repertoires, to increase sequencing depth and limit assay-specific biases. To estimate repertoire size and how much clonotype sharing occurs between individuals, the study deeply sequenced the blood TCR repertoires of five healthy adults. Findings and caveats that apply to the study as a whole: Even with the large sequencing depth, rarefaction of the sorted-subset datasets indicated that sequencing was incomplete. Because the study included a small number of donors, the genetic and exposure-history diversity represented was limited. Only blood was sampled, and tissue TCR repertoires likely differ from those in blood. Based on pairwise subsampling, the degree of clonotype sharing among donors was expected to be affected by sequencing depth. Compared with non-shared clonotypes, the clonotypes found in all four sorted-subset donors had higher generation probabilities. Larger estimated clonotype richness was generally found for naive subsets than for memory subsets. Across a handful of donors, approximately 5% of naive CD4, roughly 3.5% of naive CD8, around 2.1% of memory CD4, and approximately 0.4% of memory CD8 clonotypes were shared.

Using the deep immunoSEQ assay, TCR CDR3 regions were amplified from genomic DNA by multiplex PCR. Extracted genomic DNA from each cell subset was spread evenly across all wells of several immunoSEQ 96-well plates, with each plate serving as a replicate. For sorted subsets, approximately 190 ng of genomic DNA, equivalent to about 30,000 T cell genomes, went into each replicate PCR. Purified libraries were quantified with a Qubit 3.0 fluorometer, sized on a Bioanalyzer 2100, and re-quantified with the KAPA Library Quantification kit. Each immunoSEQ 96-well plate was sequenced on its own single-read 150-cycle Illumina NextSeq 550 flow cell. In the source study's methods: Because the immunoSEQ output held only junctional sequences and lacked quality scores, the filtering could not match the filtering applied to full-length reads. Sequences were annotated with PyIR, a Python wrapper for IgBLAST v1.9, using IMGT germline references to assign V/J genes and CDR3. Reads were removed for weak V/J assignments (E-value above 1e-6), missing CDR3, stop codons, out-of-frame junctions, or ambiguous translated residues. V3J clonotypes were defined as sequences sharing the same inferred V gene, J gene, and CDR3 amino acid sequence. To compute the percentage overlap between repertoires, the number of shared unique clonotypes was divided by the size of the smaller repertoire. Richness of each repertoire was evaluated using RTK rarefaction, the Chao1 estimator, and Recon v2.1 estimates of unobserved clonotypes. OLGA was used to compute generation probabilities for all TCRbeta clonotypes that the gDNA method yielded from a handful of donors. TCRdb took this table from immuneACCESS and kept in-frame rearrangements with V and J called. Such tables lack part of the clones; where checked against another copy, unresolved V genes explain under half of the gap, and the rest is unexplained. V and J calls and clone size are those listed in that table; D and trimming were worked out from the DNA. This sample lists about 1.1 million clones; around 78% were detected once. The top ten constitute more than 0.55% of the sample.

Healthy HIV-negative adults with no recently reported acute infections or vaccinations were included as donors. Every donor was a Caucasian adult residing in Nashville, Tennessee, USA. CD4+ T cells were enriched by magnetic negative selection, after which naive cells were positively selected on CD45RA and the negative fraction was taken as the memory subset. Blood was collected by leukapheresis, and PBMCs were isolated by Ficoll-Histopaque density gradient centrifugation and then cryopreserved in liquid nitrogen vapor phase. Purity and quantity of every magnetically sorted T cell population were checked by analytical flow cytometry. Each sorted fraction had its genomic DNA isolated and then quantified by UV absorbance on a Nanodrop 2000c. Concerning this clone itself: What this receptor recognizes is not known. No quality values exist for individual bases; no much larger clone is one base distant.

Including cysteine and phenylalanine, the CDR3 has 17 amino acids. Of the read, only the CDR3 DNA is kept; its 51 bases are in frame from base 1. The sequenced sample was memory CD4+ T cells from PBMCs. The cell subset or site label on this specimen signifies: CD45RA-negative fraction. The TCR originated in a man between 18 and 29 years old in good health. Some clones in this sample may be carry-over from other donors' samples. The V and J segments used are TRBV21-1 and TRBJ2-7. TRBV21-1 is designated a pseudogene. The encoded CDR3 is CASSGYPSLVTTYEQYF. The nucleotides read TGTGCCAGCAGCGGATACCCTTCCCTTGTTACCACCTACGAGCAGTACTTC.